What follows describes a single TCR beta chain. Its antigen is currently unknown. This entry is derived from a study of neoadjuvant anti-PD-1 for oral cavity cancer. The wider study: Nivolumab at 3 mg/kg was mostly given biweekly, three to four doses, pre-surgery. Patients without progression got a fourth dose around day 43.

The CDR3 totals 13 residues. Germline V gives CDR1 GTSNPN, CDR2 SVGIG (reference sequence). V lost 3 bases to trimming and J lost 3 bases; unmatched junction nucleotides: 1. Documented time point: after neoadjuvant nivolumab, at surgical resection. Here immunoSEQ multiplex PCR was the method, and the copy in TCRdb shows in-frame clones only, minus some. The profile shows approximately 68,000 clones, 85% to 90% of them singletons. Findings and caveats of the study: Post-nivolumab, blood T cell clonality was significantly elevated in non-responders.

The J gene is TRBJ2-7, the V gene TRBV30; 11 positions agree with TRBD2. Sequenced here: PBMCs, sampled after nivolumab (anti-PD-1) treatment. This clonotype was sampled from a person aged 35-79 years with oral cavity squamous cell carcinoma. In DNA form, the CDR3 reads TGTGCCTGGAGGACTAGCGGGGTCTACGAGCAGTACTTC. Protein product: CAWRTSGVYEQYF.